This T cell receptor (beta chain) was sequenced during a study of cytomegalovirus exposure and HLA in healthy donors. Study findings and constraints: Listed as cytomegalovirus-associated were 150 to 200 TCR beta chains. An analysis that was carried out later associated 15,000 to 20,000 TCR beta sequences with HLA alleles at 0.05 false discovery rate. There were a few CMV-associated chains whose specificity for CMV antigens was confirmed in vitro.

With respect to this clone: Antigen: not known.

The PCR used 60 Vbeta and 13 Jbeta primers. Assay: immunoSEQ multiplex PCR; the TCRdb copy retains only in-frame clones and omits some. The listing records about 200,000 clones. This CDR3 has 14 residues. Germline lookup yields CDR1 SNHLY and CDR2 FYNNEI. The V end lost 3 bases, the J end lost 5 bases, and 13 bases lay between the germline ends. The chain joins TRBV2 to TRBJ1-1, with a possible D match to TRBD1 (5 bases). Sequencing used PBMCs. The TCR sequence derives from a boy aged 5-17 years in good health and CMV-seronegative. The CDR3 DNA reads TGTGCCAGCAGTGATAACGGGGGTGGGACTGAAGCTTTCTTT. Protein product: CASSDNGGGTEAFF.